The entry that follows covers one T cell receptor (beta chain) sequence. The data stem from a study of T cells in Graves' hyperthyroidism and ophthalmopathy. Researchers took RNA transcripts and amplified the TCR beta CDR3 regions from them. TCR CDR3 regions were first amplified by RT-PCR with HTBI primers. TCRdb itself ran the multiplex PCR reads through MiXCR, one entry per CDR3 protein. The table lists some 570,000 distinct CDR3 sequences, 12% to 15% of them singletons. This TCR was recovered from a woman younger than 30 with Graves' ophthalmopathy. The sequencing sample was made of blood.

As DNA, the CDR3 is TGCGCCAGCAGCCCGCAGGCCATGAACACTGAAGCTTTCTTT. Residues: CASSPQAMNTEAFF. This chain uses TRBV4-3 with TRBJ1-1, with D unclear. In germline, CDR1 is LGHNA, CDR2 YSLEER. The CDR3 loop spans 14 amino acids. The V end was cut by 4 bases, the J end by 0 bases, with 9 bases between.